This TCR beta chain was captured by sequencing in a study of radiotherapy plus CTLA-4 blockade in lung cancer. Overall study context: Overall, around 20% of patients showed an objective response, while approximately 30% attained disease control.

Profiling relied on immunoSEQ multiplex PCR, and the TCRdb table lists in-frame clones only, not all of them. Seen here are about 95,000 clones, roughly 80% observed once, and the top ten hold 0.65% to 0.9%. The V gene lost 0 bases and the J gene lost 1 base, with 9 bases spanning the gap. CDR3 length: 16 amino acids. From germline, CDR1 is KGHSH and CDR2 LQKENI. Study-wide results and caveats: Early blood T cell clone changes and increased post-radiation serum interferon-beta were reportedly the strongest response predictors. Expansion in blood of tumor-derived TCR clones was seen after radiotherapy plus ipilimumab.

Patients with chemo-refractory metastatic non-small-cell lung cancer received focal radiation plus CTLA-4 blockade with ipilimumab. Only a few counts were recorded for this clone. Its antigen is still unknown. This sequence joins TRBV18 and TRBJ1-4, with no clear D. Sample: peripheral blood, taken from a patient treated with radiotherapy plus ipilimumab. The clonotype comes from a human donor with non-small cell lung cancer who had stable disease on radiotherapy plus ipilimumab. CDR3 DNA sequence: TGTGCCAGCTCACCACCCCGGGGTGTAACTAATGAAAAACTGTTTTTT. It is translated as CASSPPRGVTNEKLFF.